The 13 T cell receptor beta chains listed next were all sequenced from one sample in a study of breast tumors, draining lymph nodes, adjacent tissues. Using its own MiXCR run on the multiplex PCR reads, TCRdb lists one record per CDR3 protein. The sample consists of some 150,000 distinct CDR3 sequences, around 24% of them appearing once. Samples came from axillary lymph nodes draining the breast cancer. The specimen was axillary lymph node tissue. The source of these receptors is a female donor with breast cancer. Some clones in this sample may be carry-over from other donors' samples.

This clonotype has a count of ten or more. The chain combines TRBV7-2 with TRBJ2-1; tentatively, D is TRBD2 (6 bases). The ends were cut back, 6 bases at V and 4 bases at J, with 13 bases in the middle. Germline CDR1 SGHTA, CDR2 FQGNSA. This CDR3 is 14 amino acids long. This CDR3 reads CASSREISYNEQFF. The CDR3 DNA sequence: TGTGCCAGCAGTCGGGAGATCTCGTACAATGAGCAGTTCTTC. The full variable domain, completed using reference TRBV7-2 and TRBJ2-1, is GAGVSQSPSNKVTEKGKDVELRCDPISGHTALYWYRQSLGQGLEFLIYFQGNSAPDKSGLPSDRFSAERTGGSVSTLTIQRTQQEDSAVYLCASSREISYNEQFFGPGTRLTVL.

Here the CDR3 reads CASSQDDRVVFSGNTIYF. CDR3 nucleotides: TGTGCCAGCAGCCAAGATGACAGGGTGGTCTTTTCTGGAAACACCATATATTTT. The rearrangement links TRBV3-1 to TRBJ1-3, with 7 bases lining up with TRBD1. The V and J ends lost 0 bases and 1 base, in that order; junction bases with no gene match: 9. Germline CDR1 is LGHDT and CDR2 is YNNKEL (reference sequence). The CDR3 has 18 amino acids. Variable domain in full (rest from reference TRBV3-1 and TRBJ1-3): DTAVSQTPKYLVTQMGNDKSIKCEQNLGHDTMYWYKQDSKKFLKIMFSYNNKELIINETVPNRFSPKSPDKAHLNLHINSLELGDSAVYFCASSQDDRVVFSGNTIYFGEGSWLTVV.

The chain carries TRBV6-2 or TRBV6-3 and TRBJ2-3, with TRBD2 matching 10 bases. This CDR3 contains 17 residues. Germline V lookup: CDR1 MNHEY, CDR2 SVGEGT. V lost 6 bases, J lost 0 bases, and 9 bases stayed unmatched. CDR3 residues: CASSYTSTSGSTDTQYF. As DNA, the CDR3 is TGTGCCAGCAGCTACACCTCGACTAGCGGGAGCACAGATACGCAGTATTTT.

The chain recombines TRBV18 with TRBJ1-2; TRBD1 aligns across 9 bases. Germline CDR1 is KGHSH and CDR2 is LQKENI. CDR3 length: 16 residues. The junction had 8 bases not matched to a gene; V was cut back by 2 bases and J by 4 bases. The DNA for the CDR3 is TGTGCCAGCTCACCAGGTACAGGGGGCGCCGGCTATGGCTACACCTTC. This translates into CASSPGTGGAGYGYTF. Full variable domain (outside the CDR3, taken from reference TRBV18 and TRBJ1-2): NAGVMQNPRHLVRRRGQEARLRCSPMKGHSHVYWYRQLPEEGLKFMVYLQKENIIDESGMPKERFSAEFPKEGPSILRIQQVVRGDSAAYFCASSPGTGGAGYGYTFGSGTRLTVV.

CDR3 sequence: CASSSHRTGSTDTQYF. The DNA of the CDR3 is TGTGCCAGCAGTTCTCACCGGACAGGGTCAACAGATACGCAGTATTTT. This rearrangement joins TRBV6-1 to TRBJ2-3; 8 positions match TRBD1. J gave up 3 bases and V 5 bases, and 10 bases lay outside the gene matches. CDR1 and CDR2 (germline): MNHNS, SASEGT. There are 16 residues in the CDR3.

This clonotype was counted only a few times. The J gene is TRBJ2-2, the V gene TRBV14; 7 bases are shared with TRBD2. CDR3 size: 13 residues. In germline, CDR1 is SGHDN, CDR2 FVKESK. Trimming cost V 3 bases and J 8 bases; bases outside gene matches: 3. This CDR3 is CASSQGGAGELFF. The DNA for the CDR3 is TGTGCCAGCAGCCAGGGAGGGGCTGGGGAGCTGTTTTTT.

In regard to this clonotype: A read error is possible here, since a much larger clone lies one base away. The CDR3 nucleotides are TGTGCCAGCAACCGGGGCTTTGGGACCCAGTACTTC. Translated, it gives CASNRGFGTQYF. The V call is TRBV2, the J call TRBJ2-5; perhaps D is TRBD1 or TRBD2 (5 bases each). Trimming shortened V by 7 bases and J by 7 bases, and 13 bases separated the two germline ends. The CDR3 contains 12 residues. Germline values: CDR1 SNHLY, CDR2 FYNNEI.

This clonotype was detected many times. This rearrangement joins TRBV4-3 to TRBJ2-3, with 14 bases aligning to TRBD2. The CDR3 has 17 residues. The J segment lost 6 bases and the V segment lost 0 bases, leaving 5 bases of the junction unmatched. Germline V gene data show CDR1 as LGHNA and CDR2 as YSLEER. CDR3: CASSQEGLAGAPDTQYF. CDR3 in DNA: TGCGCCAGCAGCCAAGAGGGACTAGCGGGAGCCCCCGATACGCAGTATTTT.

This clonotype has at least ten counts. The chain employs TRBV5-1 and TRBJ2-5, with TRBD2 matching 7 bases. The V segment lost 4 bases and the J segment 2 bases; nucleotides outside the gene matches: 5. In germline, CDR1 is SGHRS, CDR2 YFSETQ. The CDR3 contains 14 residues. The CDR3 sequence: CASSTGAGQETQYF. For the CDR3, the DNA is TGCGCCAGCAGCACGGGAGCGGGACAAGAGACCCAGTACTTC.

This clonotype was counted at least ten times. CDR3 DNA: TGTGCCAGCACCCATCAGCCACGGACAGGGACGGACGAGCAGTACTTC. Translating it yields CASTHQPRTGTDEQYF. This chain connects TRBV28 to TRBJ2-7; 8 bases align to TRBD1. Trimming at V came to 7 bases and at J to 5 bases, leaving 16 bases not matched to a gene. Per germline, CDR1 MDHEN and CDR2 SYDVKM. CDR3 length: 16 amino acids.

This clonotype was counted a single time. The chain links TRBV10-2 to TRBJ2-3; D gene ambiguous. V dropped 8 bases and J dropped 4 bases, with 19 bases sitting between them. The CDR3 is made up of 15 amino acids. CDR1 WSHSY and CDR2 SAAADI come from the germline V gene. Here the CDR3 reads CASRKQRRFADTQYF. The CDR3 DNA sequence: TGCGCCAGCCGAAAACAGAGAAGGTTCGCAGATACGCAGTATTTT.

The chain joins TRBV28 to TRBJ1-2; 7 bases agree with TRBD1. This CDR3 comprises 14 residues. J was trimmed by 4 bases and V by 3 bases; bases with no gene match: 5. The germline gives CDR1 MDHEN, CDR2 SYDVKM. The CDR3: CASSLGRGVYGYTF. CDR3 DNA sequence: TGTGCCAGCAGTTTGGGCAGGGGGGTCTATGGCTACACCTTC.

The chain has TRBV2 and TRBJ1-6, with a possible D match to TRBD1 (5 bases). The CDR3 totals 12 residues. The germline V gene encodes CDR1 SNHLY and CDR2 FYNNEI. The V and J ends lost 6 bases and 5 bases respectively, with 5 bases between them. The CDR3 region is CASRQDNSPLHF. Written as DNA, the CDR3 is TGTGCCAGCAGACAGGATAATTCACCCCTCCACTTT.